The next 3 T cell receptor beta chains were all read from a single sample in a study of T cell clonotyping in hematopoietic cell transplantation. Repertoires were generated with immunoSEQ multiplex PCR, while TCRdb's copy carries only in-frame clones and drops some. Among about 69,000 clones, roughly 95% were seen once, and the ten largest hold around 1.7%. This sample's time point: recipient sample about 28 days before transplant, after cytoreduction. This specimen was peripheral blood mononuclear cells, taken before stem cell transplant. The source of these receptors is a woman aged 50 to 60 with acute myeloid leukemia. Some clones in this sample may be carry-over from other donors' samples.

The chain joins TRBV6-6 to TRBJ1-5, with D possibly matching TRBD1 (6 bases). V shed 6 bases and J shed 7 bases, with 13 bases lying between them. This CDR3 has 13 amino acids. The germline V gene has CDR1 MNHNY and CDR2 SVGAGI (reference sequence). The CDR3 protein is CASSLTGGQPQHF. CDR3 DNA: TGTGCCAGCAGCCTGACGGGGGGCCAGCCCCAGCATTTT.

This chain joins TRBV7-9 and TRBJ1-2; TRBD1 might be the D (6 bases). CDR1 is SEHNR and CDR2 is FQNEAQ in the germline V gene (reference sequence). V lost 1 base, J lost 0 bases, and 12 bases lay in between. The CDR3 sequence is 16 residues long. The CDR3 here is CASSLGLGGTNYGYTF. The CDR3 DNA follows: TGTGCCAGCAGCTTAGGATTAGGGGGGACTAACTATGGCTACACCTTC. Based on the CDR3 plus reference TRBV7-9 and TRBJ1-2, the full variable domain is DTGVSQNPRHKITKRGQNVTFRCDPISEHNRLYWYRQTLGQGPEFLTYFQNEAQLEKSRLLSDRFSAERPKGSFSTLEIQRTEQGDSAMYLCASSLGLGGTNYGYTFGSGTRLTVV.

This chain links TRBV30 with TRBJ1-2; D not resolved. The CDR3 contains 14 residues. V gave up 1 base and J gave up 4 bases, with 13 bases separating them. Germline V lookup: CDR1 GTSNPN, CDR2 SVGIG (reference sequence). The chain's CDR3 is CAWSAGRNVYGYTF. CDR3 coding DNA: TGTGCCTGGAGTGCAGGCAGGAACGTCTATGGCTACACCTTC.